Below, one TCR beta chain is given with its context. Its target is not known. Primers for the PCR totalled 60 Vbeta and 13 Jbeta. Sequencing used immunoSEQ multiplex PCR; TCRdb keeps in-frame clones, though not all of them. The sample holds about 130,000 clones, around 86% seen once. This sample was included in a study of cytomegalovirus exposure and HLA in healthy donors. Study-wide results and caveats: In a later analysis, HLA-associated TCR beta chains were more clonally expanded than equally common others.

The CDR3 is 17 amino acids. Germline assignment: CDR1 MDHEN and CDR2 SYDVKM. V gave up 1 base and J gave up 3 bases; unmatched junction bases: 9. The genes are TRBV28 and TRBJ2-1; 7 positions agree with TRBD1. The TCR comes from a young man in good health and CMV-seronegative. The sample comprised PBMCs. The CDR3 sequence is CASSLFMTRDSYNEQFF. For the CDR3, the DNA is TGTGCCAGCAGTTTATTTATGACCCGGGACAGCTACAATGAGCAGTTCTTC.